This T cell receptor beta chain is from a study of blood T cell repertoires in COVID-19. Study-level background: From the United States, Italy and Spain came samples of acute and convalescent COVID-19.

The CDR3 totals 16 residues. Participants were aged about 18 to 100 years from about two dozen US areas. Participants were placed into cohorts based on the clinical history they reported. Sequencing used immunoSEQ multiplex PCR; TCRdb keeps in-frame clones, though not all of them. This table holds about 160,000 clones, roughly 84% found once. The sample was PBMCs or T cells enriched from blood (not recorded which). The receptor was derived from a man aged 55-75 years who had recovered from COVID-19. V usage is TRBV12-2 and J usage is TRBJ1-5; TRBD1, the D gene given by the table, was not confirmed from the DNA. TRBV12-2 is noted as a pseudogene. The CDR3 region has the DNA TGTGCAAGTCGCTTAGGGGGCAGCACTAGCAATCAGCCCCAGCATTTT. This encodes CASRLGGSTSNQPQHF.